A selection of T cell receptor beta chains follows, all from one sample in a study of blood T cells in healthy people across ages. Each CDR3 protein gets one entry after TCRdb re-called the 5' RACE reads with MiXCR. The table includes 1.5 million to 2 million distinct CDR3 sequences, around 50% detected once. The sample taken for sequencing was blood. These receptors all stem from a woman aged 40 to 50 in good health. Each CDR3 is given with its conserved first and last residue. D genes are given only for firm matches. The size field is filled for only some rows; it gives once, few, many or a size class.

d_call | j_call | cdr3_length | v_call | clone_size | cdr3_aa | cdr3_nt
TRBD1 | TRBJ1-5 | 15 | TRBV6-6 | few | CASSYTGGRGQPQHF | TGTGCCAGCAGTTATACAGGGGGCCGGGGTCAGCCCCAGCATTTT
. | TRBJ2-5 | 16 | TRBV4-3 | . | CASSQAYPGRWETQYF | TGCGCCAGCAGCCAAGCGTACCCCGGTCGATGGGAGACCCAGTACTTC
TRBD2 | TRBJ2-4 | 16 | TRBV7-2 | many | CASSPPNGGWVGIQYF | TGTGCCAGCAGCCCTCCAAACGGGGGGTGGGTTGGGATTCAGTACTTC
TRBD1 | TRBJ2-3 | 16 | TRBV7-2 | few | CASSLDQGVSTDTQYF | TGTGCCAGCAGCTTAGACCAGGGGGTGAGCACAGATACGCAGTATTTT
TRBD2 | TRBJ2-5 | 16 | TRBV5-1 | . | CASSLTSGGPTEVQYF | TGCGCCAGCAGCTTAACTAGCGGGGGGCCGACGGAGGTCCAGTACTTC
TRBD1 | TRBJ1-2 | 15 | TRBV12-3/TRBV12-4 | . | CASSPLRDRVSGYTF | TGTGCCAGCAGTCCTCTCCGGGACAGGGTATCTGGCTACACCTTC
. | TRBJ2-7 | 16 | TRBV15 | . | CATSGIGGDSSYEQYF | TGTGCCACCAGCGGCATCGGGGGGGACAGCTCCTACGAGCAGTACTTC
. | TRBJ2-5 | 13 | TRBV7-2 | . | CASGENVQETQYF | TGTGCCAGCGGGGAAAACGTCCAAGAGACCCAGTACTTC
. | TRBJ2-5 | 15 | TRBV12-5 | few | CASGLNSGVQETQYF | TGTGCTAGTGGTTTGAACTCAGGGGTCCAAGAGACCCAGTACTTC
TRBD2 | TRBJ2-1 | 15 | TRBV9 | . | CASSVVSGGGGEQFF | TGTGCCAGCAGCGTAGTTAGCGGGGGCGGGGGTGAGCAGTTCTTC
TRBD2 | TRBJ2-1 | 15 | TRBV20-1 | few | CSARALAGGRNEQFF | TGCAGTGCTAGAGCGCTAGCGGGGGGGCGGAATGAGCAGTTCTTC
TRBD2 | TRBJ2-1 | 15 | TRBV28 | . | CASRTSGGGYNEQFF | TGTGCCAGCAGGACTAGCGGGGGGGGCTACAATGAGCAGTTCTTC
TRBD1 | TRBJ1-4 | 15 | TRBV12-3/TRBV12-4 | . | CASRRRRDSFEKLFF | TGTGCCAGCAGACGACGCCGGGACAGCTTCGAAAAACTGTTTTTT
TRBD1 | TRBJ1-2 | 14 | TRBV4-1 | . | CASSQLEDRGGYTF | TGCGCCAGCAGCCAACTTGAAGACAGGGGTGGCTACACCTTC
. | TRBJ2-5 | 13 | TRBV12-3/TRBV12-4 | few | CASRRVGGETQYF | TGTGCCAGCAGGAGGGTTGGAGGGGAGACCCAGTACTTC
TRBD1 | TRBJ1-2 | 15 | TRBV7-9 | . | CASSLKTGVGYGYTF | TGTGCCAGCAGCTTGAAGACAGGGGTTGGCTATGGCTACACCTTC
TRBD2 | TRBJ2-3 | 14 | TRBV6-1 | . | CASRLAISGDTQYF | TGTGCCAGCCGACTAGCGATTTCCGGAGATACGCAGTATTTT
TRBD1 | TRBJ2-7 | 12 | TRBV20-1 | few | CSAWQGAYEQYF | TGCAGTGCTTGGCAGGGGGCCTACGAGCAGTACTTC
. | TRBJ2-1 | 16 | TRBV4-3 | . | CASSQDGGTAYNEQFF | TGCGCCAGCAGCCAAGATGGGGGCACAGCCTACAATGAGCAGTTCTTC
TRBD2 | TRBJ2-5 | 16 | TRBV15 | few | CATSRETSGGLETQYF | TGTGCCACCAGCAGGGAAACTAGCGGGGGACTCGAGACCCAGTACTTC
TRBD2 | TRBJ2-1 | 14 | TRBV6-2/TRBV6-3 | . | CASMGGFSYNEQFF | TGTGCCAGCATGGGGGGGTTCTCCTACAATGAGCAGTTCTTC
. | TRBJ2-7 | 15 | TRBV13 | few | CASSLQGRTDYEQYF | TGTGCCAGCAGCTTACAGGGTAGGACAGATTACGAGCAGTACTTC
TRBD1 | TRBJ2-3 | 16 | TRBV28 | . | CASSLSGTGITDTQYF | TGTGCCAGCAGTTTATCGGGGACAGGGATCACAGATACGCAGTATTTT
. | TRBJ2-5 | 13 | TRBV25-1 | . | CASSEKGLETQYF | TGTGCCAGCAGTGAGAAGGGATTAGAGACCCAGTACTTC
TRBD2 | TRBJ2-1 | 18 | TRBV24-1 | . | CATSDPRRGEGAYNEQFF | TGTGCCACCAGTGACCCACGGCGGGGGGAAGGGGCCTACAATGAGCAGTTCTTC
TRBD1 | TRBJ1-2 | 17 | TRBV28 | . | CASSLHRSQGQYYGYTF | TGTGCCAGCAGTTTACACCGCTCACAGGGGCAGTACTATGGCTACACCTTC
TRBD1 | TRBJ1-2 | 17 | TRBV6-1 | . | CASNVGGQASFGYGYTF | TGTGCCAGCAACGTAGGGGGACAGGCGAGCTTTGGCTATGGCTACACCTTC
. | TRBJ2-5 | 13 | TRBV7-9 | . | CASSHDDRCVQYF | TGTGCCAGCAGCCACGACGACAGGTGTGTGCAGTACTTC
. | TRBJ2-3 | 14 | TRBV7-9 | . | CASSLSDSPDTQYF | TGTGCCAGCAGCTTAAGCGACAGCCCAGATACGCAGTATTTT
TRBD1 | TRBJ2-3 | 17 | TRBV20-1 | . | CSARDSHRGTTTDTQYF | TGCAGTGCTAGAGATTCCCACAGGGGGACAACCACAGATACGCAGTATTTT
TRBD1 | TRBJ2-1 | 15 | TRBV20-1 | few | CSATTRQGAPNEQFF | TGCAGTGCTACCACTCGACAGGGGGCGCCCAATGAGCAGTTCTTC
. | TRBJ1-2 | 15 | TRBV12-3/TRBV12-4 | . | CASSPQERKIYGYTF | TGTGCCAGCAGTCCACAAGAACGGAAGATCTATGGCTACACCTTC
. | TRBJ1-5 | 15 | TRBV7-2 | . | CASSPTGQSKQPQHF | TGTGCCAGCAGCCCTACCGGACAAAGCAAACAGCCCCAGCATTTT
TRBD2 | TRBJ2-3 | 13 | TRBV29-1 | . | CSLSGGRTDTQYF | TGCAGCCTTAGCGGGGGGCGCACAGATACGCAGTATTTT
. | TRBJ2-5 | 16 | TRBV10-1 | few | CASSERPTETQETQYF | TGCGCCAGCAGTGAACGGCCTACCGAAACCCAAGAGACCCAGTACTTC
TRBD2 | TRBJ2-5 | 15 | TRBV12-5 | . | CASGNPSGGSETQYF | TGTGCTAGTGGCAACCCCAGCGGGGGTTCAGAGACCCAGTACTTC
. | TRBJ2-7 | 13 | TRBV29-1 | few | CSVETTGAYEQYF | TGCAGCGTGGAAACGACAGGAGCCTACGAGCAGTACTTC
. | TRBJ2-6 | 15 | TRBV24-1 | few | CAAKIGRAGANVLTF | TGTGCCGCCAAGATCGGCCGGGCTGGGGCCAACGTCCTGACTTTC
TRBD2 | TRBJ2-1 | 17 | TRBV6-1 | . | CASSDRPSGFSYNEQFF | TGTGCCAGCAGTGATCGGCCTAGCGGGTTCTCCTACAATGAGCAGTTCTTC
. | TRBJ2-5 | 18 | TRBV7-9 | . | CATPRSGSQGGIVETQYF | TGTGCCACACCTCGGTCGGGTTCCCAAGGGGGTATAGTCGAGACCCAGTACTTC